The 26 T cell receptor beta chains presented below share a single source sample, sequenced in a study of cytomegalovirus exposure and HLA in healthy donors. Both 60 Vbeta primers and 13 Jbeta primers went into the PCR. Measured with immunoSEQ multiplex PCR; TCRdb has only the in-frame clones, and not every one. The repertoire includes fewer than 250,000 clones, around 79% of them detected once, and 0.39% sits in the top ten. Sequencing was performed on PBMCs. These receptors came from a male donor in good health and CMV-seropositive.

This clone has more than one count but fewer than ten. The V call is TRBV25-1, the J call TRBJ1-1, with D possibly matching TRBD1 (6 bases). The CDR3 spans 15 residues. V was trimmed by 5 bases and J by 5 bases, leaving 18 bases between them. Germline assignment: CDR1 MGHDK and CDR2 SYGVNS. CDR3 loop: CASSSQTGYGTEAFF. Written as DNA, the CDR3 is TGTGCCAGCAGTAGCCAAACAGGGTATGGGACTGAAGCTTTCTTT.

As for this clone: Other nucleotide sequences from this sample produce the same CDR3. This rearrangement joins TRBV27 to TRBJ2-1, with 8 nucleotides matching TRBD1. Germline CDR1 MNHEY, CDR2 SMNVEV (reference sequence). The CDR3 totals 16 residues. The ends lost 5 bases at V and 3 bases at J; junction bases unmatched: 9. For the CDR3, the DNA is TGTGCCAGCAGTCGCGACAGGGGTGGAATCTACAATGAGCAGTTCTTC. Protein product: CASSRDRGGIYNEQFF.

The chain joins TRBV7-6 to TRBJ2-7; possibly TRBD1 for D (5 bases). Between the trimmed V and J ends, which lost 3 bases and 3 bases, there was a span of 15 bases. Germline CDR1 and CDR2: SGHVS and FNYEAQ. The CDR3 spans 15 residues. The chain's CDR3 is CASSFFQGTGYEQYF. The CDR3 DNA sequence: TGTGCCAGCAGCTTTTTTCAGGGAACAGGCTACGAGCAGTACTTC.

V and J are TRBV7-6 and TRBJ2-7, with a weak D call TRBD1 (6 bases). Trimming removed 5 bases from V and 1 base from J, with 12 bases in between. The CDR3 extends over 14 amino acids. Germline assignment: CDR1 SGHVS and CDR2 FNYEAQ. As DNA, the CDR3 is TGTGCCAGCAGCCAGAGAGGACAGTCCTACGAGCAGTACTTC. Translated, it gives CASSQRGQSYEQYF.

This clone was seen a handful of times. The rearrangement joins TRBV10-2 to TRBJ2-5, with 7 positions matching TRBD1. The CDR3 extends over 13 amino acids. The germline V gene has CDR1 WSHSY and CDR2 SAAADI. Losses at the gene ends were 5 bases for V and 7 bases for J; bases not matched to a gene: 7. CDR3 sequence reads: CASSSGGVGTQYF. Here the CDR3 DNA reads TGCGCCAGCAGTTCAGGGGGAGTGGGGACCCAGTACTTC.

This chain uses TRBV27 with TRBJ1-1, with 7 bases identical to TRBD1. V was clipped by 5 bases and J by 2 bases; unmatched bases: 5. CDR1 is MNHEY, CDR2 SMNVEV, per germline (reference sequence). The CDR3 is 14 residues long. The CDR3 region is CASSPGTANTEAFF. For the CDR3, the DNA is TGTGCCAGCAGTCCCGGGACAGCAAACACTGAAGCTTTCTTT.

The V call is TRBV19, the J call TRBJ1-1; D is perhaps TRBD1 (6 bases). Trimming removed 5 bases at V and 5 bases at J, with 18 bases between. Germline CDR1 reads LNHDA; CDR2 reads SQIVND (reference sequence). This CDR3 has 15 amino acids. The CDR3 reads CASSPGLRGRTEAFF. The CDR3 bases are TGTGCCAGTAGTCCAGGCCTCAGGGGACGGACTGAAGCTTTCTTT.

The chain has TRBV5-1 and TRBJ1-3; weak D call: TRBD1 (5 bases). V was clipped by 0 bases and J by 1 base, with 14 bases between them. Germline CDR1 and CDR2: SGHRS and YFSETQ. The CDR3 consists of 17 residues. CDR3 in amino acids: CASSLEVQGISGNTIYF. The CDR3 coding sequence is TGCGCCAGCAGCTTGGAGGTGCAGGGAATTTCTGGAAACACCATATATTTT.

This clone occurred once. The chain links TRBV5-5 to TRBJ2-5, with a possible D match to TRBD1 (6 bases). With 2 bases removed from V and 2 bases from J, the gap between germline ends came to 10 bases. CDR3 size: 14 residues. From germline, CDR1 is SGHKS and CDR2 YYEKEE (reference sequence). The CDR3 coding sequence is TGTGCCAGCAGCTTTTCAGGGGAACAAGAGACCCAGTACTTC. Protein product: CASSFSGEQETQYF.

The V gene is TRBV27, the J gene TRBJ2-7; 9 bases are shared with TRBD1. The ends lost 6 bases at V and 3 bases at J; junction bases unmatched: 12. The germline CDR1 and CDR2 sequences are MNHEY and SMNVEV (reference sequence). The CDR3 spans 16 residues. CDR3 loop: CASSLSGTGLVYEQYF. As DNA, the CDR3 is TGTGCCAGCAGCCTTTCTGGGACAGGGCTCGTCTACGAGCAGTACTTC.

The chain has TRBV5-1 and TRBJ2-7; 9 nucleotides match TRBD1. This CDR3 region has 14 residues. With 4 bases clipped from V and 4 bases from J, the junction kept 6 bases outside the gene matches. Per germline, CDR1 SGHRS and CDR2 YFSETQ. The CDR3 reads CASSRTDRGYEQYF. CDR3 DNA sequence: TGCGCCAGCAGCAGGACGGACAGGGGATACGAGCAGTACTTC.

The V call is TRBV7-3, the J call TRBJ2-7; TRBD2 might be the D (6 bases). CDR1 and CDR2 (germline): SGHTA, FQGTGA. The CDR3 extends over 15 amino acids. V was clipped by 1 base and J by 5 bases, with 15 bases between them. The CDR3 protein is CASSLNVLGSDEQYF. In DNA, the CDR3 is TGTGCCAGCAGCTTAAACGTTCTCGGGAGTGACGAGCAGTACTTC.

This chain uses TRBV10-3 with TRBJ2-7; TRBD2 might be the D (6 bases). Germline V gene data show CDR1 as ENHRY and CDR2 as SYGVKD. The V and J ends lost 2 bases and 2 bases respectively, with 13 bases between them. CDR3 length: 15 amino acids. The CDR3 DNA reads as TGTGCCATCAGTGAGATTCAGGGACTTACCTACGAGCAGTACTTC. Its translation: CAISEIQGLTYEQYF.

This clone came up a few times. The chain is built from TRBV27 and TRBJ2-7, with 9 bases that match TRBD1. Germline CDR1 reads MNHEY; CDR2 reads SMNVEV (reference sequence). CDR3 length equals 13 residues. Trimming took 7 bases from V and 4 from J; bases not matched to a gene: 5. The CDR3 sequence: CASIGTGRYEQYF. CDR3 in DNA: TGTGCCAGCATCGGGACAGGGCGGTACGAGCAGTACTTC.

The chain recombines TRBV18 with TRBJ2-1; 11 bases agree with TRBD2. The CDR3 spans 15 residues. With 5 bases clipped from V and 1 base from J, the junction kept 1 base outside the gene matches. Germline V gene lookup returns CDR1 KGHSH and CDR2 LQKENI. CDR3 sequence reads: CASSLAGGSYNEQFF. The CDR3 bases are TGTGCCAGCTCATTAGCGGGAGGGTCCTACAATGAGCAGTTCTTC. Using reference TRBV18 and TRBJ2-1 for the parts outside the CDR3, the full variable domain is NAGVMQNPRHLVRRRGQEARLRCSPMKGHSHVYWYRQLPEEGLKFMVYLQKENIIDESGMPKERFSAEFPKEGPSILRIQQVVRGDSAAYFCASSLAGGSYNEQFFGPGTRLTVL.

The V and J genes are TRBV7-3 and TRBJ1-1; D remains ambiguous. The CDR3 is made up of 13 amino acids. CDR1 SGHTA and CDR2 FQGTGA come from the germline V gene. V lost 2 bases and J lost 1, with 5 bases in between. This chain's CDR3 is CASSLRGNTEAFF. Written as DNA, the CDR3 is TGTGCCAGCAGCTTACGGGGGAACACTGAAGCTTTCTTT. Filled out from reference TRBV7-3 and TRBJ1-1, the complete variable domain reads GAGVSQTPSNKVTEKGKYVELRCDPISGHTALYWYRQSLGQGPEFLIYFQGTGAADDSGLPNDRFFAVRPEGSVSTLKIQRTERGDSAVYLCASSLRGNTEAFFGQGTRLTVV.

The chain uses TRBV6-1 and TRBJ1-4; possibly TRBD1 for D (5 bases). Trimming took off 7 bases at V and 12 bases at J, with 24 bases between the two ends. Germline CDR1 reads MNHNS; CDR2 reads SASEGT. This CDR3 contains 15 residues. The CDR3 sequence: CASIGALYGRRELFF. CDR3 DNA sequence: TGTGCCAGCATTGGGGCCCTATATGGGAGGCGGGAACTGTTTTTT.

This clone showed up just once. V and J are TRBV14 and TRBJ1-2; 7 bases fit TRBD1. Looked up from germline, CDR1 is SGHDN and CDR2 is FVKESK. After removal of 0 bases from V and 4 bases from J, the junction contained 11 bases not matched to a gene. The CDR3 extends over 17 amino acids. The CDR3 reads CASSQDSRGNRGYGYTF. As DNA, the CDR3 is TGTGCCAGCAGCCAAGATTCCAGGGGGAATCGAGGCTATGGCTACACCTTC.

V is TRBV7-8 and J is TRBJ1-1; tentatively, D is TRBD1 (5 bases). CDR1 is SGHVS and CDR2 is FQNEAQ in the germline V gene. The germline V and J ends were trimmed by 1 base and 3 bases, with 12 bases remaining between them. The CDR3 runs 15 residues. The CDR3 sequence is CASSLGGPGDTEAFF. DNA for the CDR3: TGTGCCAGCAGCTTAGGGGGTCCGGGGGACACTGAAGCTTTCTTT.

This rearrangement joins TRBV29-1 to TRBJ2-3; D ambiguous. The germline V gene has CDR1 SQVTM and CDR2 ANQGSEA. This CDR3 spans 15 amino acids. Trimming took 3 bases from V and 1 from J, leaving 14 bases between them. The DNA of the CDR3 is TGCAGCGTTGATGGCGGAAGGAAGGGCACAGATACGCAGTATTTT. Residues: CSVDGGRKGTDTQYF.

The chain uses TRBV6-5 and TRBJ1-1; no reliable D call. The CDR3 totals 13 residues. Trimming shortened V by 6 bases and J by 4 bases, and 12 bases separated the two germline ends. The germline V gene has CDR1 MNHEY and CDR2 SVGAGI. CDR3 in amino acids: CASRSTRSTEAFF. The CDR3 bases are TGTGCCAGCAGATCCACCCGGAGCACTGAAGCTTTCTTT.

Here the CDR3 DNA reads TGTGCCAGCAGCTCCGGAGGAGGTCGCGCTAATGAAAAACTGTTTTTT. It specifies CASSSGGGRANEKLFF. V gene TRBV11-2 combines with J gene TRBJ1-4; D is unclear. The CDR3 extends over 16 amino acids. V was trimmed by 4 bases and J by 3 bases, leaving 15 bases between them. Per the germline V gene, CDR1 is SGHAT and CDR2 is FQNNGV.

This sequence joins TRBV29-1 and TRBJ1-3; 7 bases map to TRBD1. From germline, CDR1 is SQVTM and CDR2 ANQGSEA. V lost 3 bases to trimming and J lost 3 bases; unmatched junction nucleotides: 2. The CDR3 consists of 13 residues. CDR3 nucleotides: TGCAGCGTTGATGCAGGGGGTGGAAACACCATATATTTT. Protein sequence: CSVDAGGGNTIYF.

This chain links TRBV7-3 with TRBJ2-2; possible D gene TRBD2, 5 bases. Looked up from germline, CDR1 is SGHTA and CDR2 is FQGTGA. The CDR3 spans 17 residues. The V gene lost 1 base and the J gene lost 1 base, with 13 bases spanning the gap. CDR3 nucleotide sequence: TGTGCCAGCAGCTTAATGGGCCGGGGAAGGAACACCGGGGAGCTGTTTTTT. The encoded protein is CASSLMGRGRNTGELFF.

The chain couples TRBV30 to TRBJ1-6, with TRBD1 matching 7 bases. The CDR3 is made up of 13 amino acids. After removal of 6 bases from V and 10 bases from J, the junction contained 9 bases not matched to a gene. Germline V gene data show CDR1 as GTSNPN and CDR2 as SVGIG (reference sequence). CDR3 bases: TGTGCCTGTGCGGGACAGTACCGGTCACCCCTCCACTTT. Protein sequence: CACAGQYRSPLHF.

The chain links TRBV7-2 to TRBJ2-1, with 10 bases matching TRBD2. Germline CDR1 reads SGHTA; CDR2 reads FQGNSA. The CDR3 runs to 16 residues. Trimming removed 5 bases from V and 4 bases from J; junction bases left unmatched: 8. In DNA form, the CDR3 reads TGTGCCAGCAGCCTTTCTAGCGGGAGCCCGTACAATGAGCAGTTCTTC. It yields the protein CASSLSSGSPYNEQFF.